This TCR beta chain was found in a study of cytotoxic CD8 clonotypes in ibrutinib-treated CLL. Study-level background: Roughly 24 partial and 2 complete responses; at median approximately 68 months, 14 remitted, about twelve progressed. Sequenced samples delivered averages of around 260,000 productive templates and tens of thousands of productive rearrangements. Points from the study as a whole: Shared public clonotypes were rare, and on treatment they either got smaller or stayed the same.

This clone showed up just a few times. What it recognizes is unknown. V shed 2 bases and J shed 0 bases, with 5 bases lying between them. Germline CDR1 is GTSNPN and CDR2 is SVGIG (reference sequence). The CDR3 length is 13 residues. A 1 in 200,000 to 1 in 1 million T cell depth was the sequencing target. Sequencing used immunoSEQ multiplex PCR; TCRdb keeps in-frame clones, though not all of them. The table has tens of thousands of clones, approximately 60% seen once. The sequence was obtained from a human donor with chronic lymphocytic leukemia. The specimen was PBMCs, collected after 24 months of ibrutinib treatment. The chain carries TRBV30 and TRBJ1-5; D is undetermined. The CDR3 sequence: CAWSRDSNQPQHF. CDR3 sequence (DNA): TGTGCCTGGAGTAGAGATAGCAATCAGCCCCAGCATTTT. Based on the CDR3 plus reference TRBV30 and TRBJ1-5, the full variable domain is SQTIHQWPATLVQPVGSPLSLECTVEGTSNPNLYWYRQAAGRGLQLLFYSVGIGQISSEVPQNLSASRPQDRQFILSSKKLLLSDSGFYLCAWSRDSNQPQHFGDGTRLSIL.